This TCR beta chain was captured by sequencing in a study of T cells in Graves' hyperthyroidism and ophthalmopathy. Trimming took 2 bases from V and 6 from J, leaving 14 bases between them. This CDR3 has 14 amino acids. The germline V gene has CDR1 MNHEY and CDR2 SMNVEV (reference sequence). Exclusion of patients followed from uncontrolled infection, other autoimmune disease, pregnancy or lactation. In making diagnoses, clinical symptoms, serum thyroxine and TRAb, thyroid ultrasound and orbital computed tomography were all used. It was at first hyperthyroidism diagnosis, before any ophthalmopathy symptoms, that the blood sample was taken. Study-wide points: The model predicted ophthalmopathy a median approximately 6.3 months before onset.

The source material, RNA transcripts, was used to amplify TCR beta CDR3 regions. During a first-round RT-PCR of the TCR CDR3, the HTBI primer set was used. TCRdb re-called the multiplex PCR reads with MiXCR, one entry per CDR3 protein. The sample carries more than 300,000 distinct CDR3 sequences, 15% to 20% recorded once. On this clonotype: The target antigen is unknown.

The TCR was taken from a woman aged 25 to 39 with Graves' hyperthyroidism that later progressed to Graves' ophthalmopathy. The source material was blood. The chain joins TRBV27 to TRBJ2-7, with D tentatively TRBD2 (7 bases). The CDR3 reads CASSLDGGAGEQYF. The CDR3 bases are TGTGCCAGCAGTTTAGATGGGGGGGCTGGCGAGCAGTACTTC.